Detailed here is one T cell receptor (beta chain). TCRdb's copy holds only in-frame clones and misses some; the assay was immunoSEQ multiplex PCR. The top ten hold less than 9.5% of the sample, which has around 310,000 clones, approximately 89% seen once. The data originate from a study of blood T cell repertoires in COVID-19. The CDR3 length is 17 residues. V trimming: 7 bases; J trimming: 2 bases; junction bases outside the gene matches: 14. Per germline, CDR1 WNHNN and CDR2 SYGVQD (reference sequence). The sequenced material came from PBMCs or T cells enriched from blood (not recorded which). The clonotype was recovered from a woman under 40 who had recovered from COVID-19. The genes are TRBV10-1 and TRBJ2-1; 7 bases align to TRBD2. As DNA, the CDR3 is TGCGCCAGCACCCAGGAGGGAGGGAGGACCGCCTACAATGAGCAGTTCTTC. Its protein product is CASTQEGGRTAYNEQFF.